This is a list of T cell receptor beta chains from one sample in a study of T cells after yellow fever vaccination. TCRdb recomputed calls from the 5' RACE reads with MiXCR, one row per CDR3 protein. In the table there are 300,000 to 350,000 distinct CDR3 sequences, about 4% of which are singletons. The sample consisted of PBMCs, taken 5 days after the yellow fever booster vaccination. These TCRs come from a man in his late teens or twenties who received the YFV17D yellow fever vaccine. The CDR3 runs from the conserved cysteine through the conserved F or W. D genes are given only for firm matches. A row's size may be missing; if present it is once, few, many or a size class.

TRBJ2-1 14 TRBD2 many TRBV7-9 CASSLVTSAYFQFF TGTGCCAGCAGCTTAGTTACTAGCGCATATTTTCAGTTCTTC
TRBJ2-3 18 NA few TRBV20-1 CSASEAPAVGGRTDTQYF TGCAGTGCTAGCGAGGCCCCAGCGGTAGGGGGGCGAACAGATACGCAGTATTTT
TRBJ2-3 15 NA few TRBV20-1 CSARDRTTPRDTQYF TGCAGTGCTAGAGACCGAACCACCCCCCGCGATACGCAGTATTTT
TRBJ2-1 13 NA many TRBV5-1 CASSLTGNNEQFF TGCGCCAGCAGCTTGACAGGCAACAATGAGCAGTTCTTC
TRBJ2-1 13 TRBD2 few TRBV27 CASSFPGRNEQFF TGTGCCAGCAGTTTCCCCGGGAGGAATGAGCAGTTCTTC
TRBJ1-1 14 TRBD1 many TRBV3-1 CASSQAGQVTEAFF TGTGCCAGCAGCCAAGCGGGACAGGTAACTGAAGCTTTCTTT
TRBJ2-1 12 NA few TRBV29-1 CSVGLEKIWQFF TGCAGCGTTGGTCTTGAGAAGATTTGGCAGTTCTTC
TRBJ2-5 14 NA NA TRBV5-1 CASSFTGDQETQYF TGCGCCAGCAGCTTCACAGGAGACCAAGAGACCCAGTACTTC
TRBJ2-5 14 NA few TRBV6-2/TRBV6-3 CASSPSGVRETQYF TGTGCCAGCAGTCCGTCGGGGGTTCGAGAGACCCAGTACTTC
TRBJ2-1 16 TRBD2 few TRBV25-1 CASSEGLAGGLGEQFF TGTGCCAGCAGTGAGGGACTAGCGGGGGGGCTCGGTGAGCAGTTCTTC
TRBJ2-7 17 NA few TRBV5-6 CASSLGVLESRTYEQYF TGTGCCAGCAGTTTGGGCGTGTTGGAATCCAGAACCTACGAGCAGTACTTC
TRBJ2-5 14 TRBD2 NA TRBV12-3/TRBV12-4 CASRRGAGGETQYF TGTGCCAGCAGGCGGGGAGCGGGGGGCGAGACCCAGTACTTC
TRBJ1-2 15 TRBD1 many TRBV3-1 CASSQDPGTGYGYTF TGTGCCAGCAGCCAAGATCCCGGGACAGGGTATGGCTACACCTTC
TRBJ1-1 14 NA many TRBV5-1 CASSGGQLNTEAFF TGCGCCAGCAGCGGCGGACAGCTGAACACTGAAGCTTTCTTT
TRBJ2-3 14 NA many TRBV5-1 CASSLNVQTDTQYF TGCGCCAGCAGCTTGAACGTGCAGACAGATACGCAGTATTTT
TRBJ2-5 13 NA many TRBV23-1 CASSPGSGETQYF TGCGCCAGCAGCCCGGGATCGGGAGAGACCCAGTACTTC
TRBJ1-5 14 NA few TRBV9 CASSVYDSNQPQHF TGTGCCAGCAGCGTATATGATAGCAATCAGCCCCAGCATTTT
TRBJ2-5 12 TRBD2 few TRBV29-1 CSVGPGGETQYF TGCAGCGTCGGTCCGGGGGGAGAGACCCAGTACTTC
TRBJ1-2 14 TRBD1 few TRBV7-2 CASSPTGEGYGYTF TGTGCCAGCAGCCCGACAGGGGAGGGCTATGGCTACACCTTC
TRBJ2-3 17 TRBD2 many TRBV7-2 CASSGKLAGSLTDTQYF TGTGCCAGCTCCGGGAAACTAGCGGGGTCCCTCACAGATACGCAGTATTTT
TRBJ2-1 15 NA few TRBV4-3 CASSPGTAPYNEQFF TGCGCCAGCAGCCCAGGGACTGCCCCCTACAATGAGCAGTTCTTC
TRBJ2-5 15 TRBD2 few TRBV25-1 CASSRSSGDGETQYF TGTGCCAGCAGTCGGTCTAGCGGGGACGGCGAGACCCAGTACTTC
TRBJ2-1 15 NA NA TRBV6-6 CASSYSAPIYNEQFF TGTGCCAGCAGTTACTCTGCGCCCATCTACAATGAGCAGTTCTTC
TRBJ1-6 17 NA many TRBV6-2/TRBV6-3 CASSRQPTPTYNSPLHF TGTGCCAGCAGCCGTCAACCTACTCCCACCTATAATTCACCCCTCCACTTT
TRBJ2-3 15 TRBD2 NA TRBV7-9 CASSLWTSGGDTQYF TGTGCCAGCAGCCTCTGGACTAGCGGGGGAGATACGCAGTATTTT
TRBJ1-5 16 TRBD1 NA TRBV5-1 CASSLGPWDRSRPQHF TGCGCCAGCAGCTTGGGCCCATGGGACAGGTCTCGGCCCCAGCATTTT
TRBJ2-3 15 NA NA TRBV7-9 CASSSLGERTDTQYF TGTGCCAGCAGCTCCTTAGGGGAGAGGACAGATACGCAGTATTTT
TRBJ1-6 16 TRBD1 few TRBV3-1 CASSRRDRGLYSPLHF TGTGCCAGCAGCAGAAGGGACAGGGGGCTCTATTCACCCCTCCACTTT